The 6 T cell receptor beta chains listed next were all sequenced from one sample in a study of blood T cell repertoires in COVID-19. Profiling relied on immunoSEQ multiplex PCR, and the TCRdb table lists in-frame clones only, not all of them. The sample carries 200,000 to 250,000 clones, roughly four fifths recorded once. The sample was peripheral blood. The source of these receptors is a woman in her 70s with acute or convalescent COVID-19.

The V call is TRBV10-3, the J call TRBJ1-1; D gene uncertain. CDR3 length: 14 amino acids. Trimming stripped 6 bases from V and 0 bases from J, with 11 bases between. CDR1 and CDR2 from the germline V gene are ENHRY and SYGVKD. The DNA of the CDR3 is TGTGCCATCAGGAGTGGAGCAGTGAACACTGAAGCTTTCTTT. Protein sequence: CAIRSGAVNTEAFF.

This chain links TRBV18 with TRBJ1-1, with no clear D. V was cut by 2 bases and J by 1 base, with 11 bases left in between. The CDR3 extends over 15 amino acids. CDR1 is KGHSH and CDR2 is LQKENI in the germline V gene. The CDR3 nucleotides are TGTGCCAGCTCACCATTGAGACAACCGAACACTGAAGCTTTCTTT. Amino acid sequence: CASSPLRQPNTEAFF.

The rearrangement joins TRBV29-1 to TRBJ2-3, with D possibly TRBD1 on 6 matching bases. This CDR3 is 12 amino acids long. CDR1 and CDR2 from the germline V gene are SQVTM and ANQGSEA. Trimming stripped 6 bases from V and 5 bases from J, with 12 bases between. Written as DNA, the CDR3 is TGCAGCGTCGATAGGGGGATAGATACGCAGTATTTT. As protein: CSVDRGIDTQYF.

Written as DNA, the CDR3 is TGCGCCAGCAGCCAGGGGACAGAGGGAAACACCATATATTTT. Translating it yields CASSQGTEGNTIYF. The chain links TRBV5-1 to TRBJ1-3, with 7 nucleotides matching TRBD1. The germline V gene has CDR1 SGHRS and CDR2 YFSETQ. The V gene end was trimmed by 4 bases and the J gene end by 4 bases; junction bases not matched to a gene: 5. The length of the CDR3 is 14 residues.

The chain uses TRBV4-3 and TRBJ2-7, with 9 bases that match TRBD1. Germline V gene sequence: CDR1 LGHNA, CDR2 YSLEER. The CDR3 runs 16 residues. After removal of 3 bases from V and 2 bases from J, the junction contained 8 bases not matched to a gene. The CDR3 coding sequence is TGCGCCAGCAGCCAGGTTTCCGGGACAGGGACCTACGAGCAGTACTTC. As protein: CASSQVSGTGTYEQYF.

The chain recombines TRBV5-5 with TRBJ2-5, with TRBD2 matching over 12 bases. The V gene end was trimmed by 0 bases and the J gene end by 3 bases; junction bases not matched to a gene: 3. This CDR3 is built from 16 residues. Germline CDR1 and CDR2: SGHKS and YYEKEE (reference sequence). In DNA, the CDR3 is TGTGCCAGCAGCTTGGCTAGCGGGGGGGCCGAAGAGACCCAGTACTTC. Protein sequence: CASSLASGGAEETQYF.